This entry lists 17 T cell receptor beta chains sequenced from one sample in a study of a mutant IDH1 vaccine in newly diagnosed glioma. Their specific antigens are unknown. Regarding time point: week 11, during vaccination. Vaccine doses each comprised 300 ug of mutant IDH1 20-mer peptide, with topical imiquimod. Produced via immunoSEQ multiplex PCR; TCRdb's table is partial and in-frame only. The top ten hold more than 9.5% of the sample, which has tens of thousands of clones, approximately 70% seen once. Sample: peripheral blood mononuclear cells (PBMCs), taken from a glioma patient whose treatment included an IDH1 peptide vaccine. Source of these receptors: a man in his late teens or twenties with glioma. Some clones in this sample may be carry-over from other donors' samples.

This clone was counted between two and nine times. The V gene is TRBV18, the J gene TRBJ1-2; tentative D call: TRBD1 (5 bases). This CDR3 region has 13 residues. Trimming removed 4 bases at V and 4 bases at J, with 10 bases between. Germline lookup yields CDR1 KGHSH and CDR2 LQKENI. The CDR3 spells CASSLRGGYGYTF. The CDR3 nucleotides read TGTGCCAGCTCACTCCGGGGGGGCTATGGCTACACCTTC.

The chain couples TRBV4-3 to TRBJ1-6; D may be TRBD1 (5 bases). Looked up from germline, CDR1 is LGHNA and CDR2 is YSLEER. The CDR3 has 15 residues. V was trimmed by 4 bases and J by 0 bases, leaving 7 bases between them. CDR3 sequence reads: CASSRDHSYNSPLHF. CDR3 coding DNA: TGCGCCAGCAGCCGGGACCACTCCTATAATTCACCCCTCCACTTT.

The chain carries TRBV7-9 and TRBJ1-4, with TRBD1 as a possible D gene (5 bases). The CDR3 loop spans 14 amino acids. Germline V CDR1 and CDR2: SEHNR, FQNEAQ (reference sequence). V lost 4 bases, J lost 8 bases, and 14 bases lay in between. The CDR3: CASSYPGAEEKLFF. In DNA form, the CDR3 reads TGTGCCAGCAGCTACCCCGGGGCGGAGGAAAAACTGTTTTTT.

The chain combines TRBV13 with TRBJ2-7; 7 nucleotides match TRBD1. Trimming at V came to 6 bases and at J to 5 bases, leaving 4 bases not matched to a gene. This CDR3 is 12 amino acids long. Germline V gene lookup returns CDR1 PRHDT and CDR2 FYEKMQ (reference sequence). The CDR3: CASSPTGDEQYF. CDR3 DNA sequence: TGTGCCAGCAGTCCCACAGGGGACGAGCAGTACTTC.

V and J are TRBV5-1 and TRBJ2-1; 10 nucleotides match TRBD2. The V and J ends lost 4 bases and 2 bases, in that order; junction bases with no gene match: 6. The CDR3 contains 16 residues. From germline, CDR1 is SGHRS and CDR2 YFSETQ. CDR3 nucleotides: TGCGCCAGCAGCCGGACTAGCGGAGCCCCCTACAATGAGCAGTTCTTC. It codes for CASSRTSGAPYNEQFF.

The rearrangement joins TRBV19 to TRBJ1-1; D remains ambiguous. The ends were cut back, 3 bases at V and 3 bases at J, with 17 bases in the middle. This CDR3 comprises 16 residues. Per the germline V gene, CDR1 is LNHDA and CDR2 is SQIVND (reference sequence). CDR3 in DNA: TGTGCCAGTAGTATGAGGGTTCGGAAGACGGACACTGAAGCTTTCTTT. Translating gives CASSMRVRKTDTEAFF. The full variable domain, rest sourced from reference TRBV19 and TRBJ1-1, is DGGITQSPKYLFRKEGQNVTLSCEQNLNHDAMYWYRQDPGQGLRLIYYSQIVNDFQKGDIAEGYSVSREKKESFPLTVTSAQKNPTAFYLCASSMRVRKTDTEAFFGQGTRLTVV.

This clone was recorded only once. The CDR3 DNA is TGTGCCAGCAGTCGGGACAGGGTGATTTATGGCTACACCTTC. Amino acid sequence: CASSRDRVIYGYTF. The V gene is TRBV27, the J gene TRBJ1-2; 9 bases map to TRBD1. The V gene end was trimmed by 5 bases and the J gene end by 5 bases; junction bases not matched to a gene: 6. This CDR3 region has 14 residues. Per germline, CDR1 MNHEY and CDR2 SMNVEV (reference sequence).

CDR3 in amino acids: CASSQDREEQYF. DNA of the CDR3: TGTGCCAGCAGCCAAGATCGGGAAGAGCAGTACTTC. The genes are TRBV4-2 and TRBJ2-7; possible D gene TRBD2, 5 bases. This CDR3 is built from 12 residues. Germline loops: CDR1 LGHNA, CDR2 YNFKEQ. Trimming took 0 bases from V and 7 from J, leaving 7 bases between them.

V usage is TRBV2 and J usage is TRBJ2-3; D not resolved. Germline assignment: CDR1 SNHLY and CDR2 FYNNEI. V gave up 5 bases and J gave up 0 bases, with 12 bases separating them. The length of the CDR3 is 15 residues. CDR3 residues: CASSLERPSTDTQYF. CDR3 bases: TGTGCCAGCAGTCTTGAGAGGCCTAGCACAGATACGCAGTATTTT. The whole variable domain, remainder taken from reference TRBV2 and TRBJ2-3, is EPEVTQTPSHQVTQMGQEVILRCVPISNHLYFYWYRQILGQKVEFLVSFYNNEISEKSEIFDDQFSVERPDGSNFTLKIRSTKLEDSAMYFCASSLERPSTDTQYFGPGTRLTVL.

The CDR3 protein is CASSYSKGKDTQYF. The CDR3 bases are TGTGCCAGCAGTTACTCGAAGGGCAAAGATACGCAGTATTTT. V and J are TRBV6-5 and TRBJ2-3; the D is unclear. The CDR3 has 14 amino acids. The germline V gene has CDR1 MNHEY and CDR2 SVGAGI. V lost 0 bases and J 5 bases, leaving 9 bases between the germline ends.

V usage is TRBV30 and J usage is TRBJ1-4; a weak D match, TRBD1 (6 bases). This CDR3 is built from 15 residues. The ends were cut back, 1 base at V and 6 bases at J, with 15 bases in the middle. CDR1 and CDR2 (germline): GTSNPN, SVGIG (reference sequence). CDR3 in DNA: TGTGCCTGGAGTGACAGGGCGGTGGTTGATGAAAAACTGTTTTTT. Its protein product is CAWSDRAVVDEKLFF.

This sequence joins TRBV4-1 and TRBJ2-7, with D perhaps matching TRBD1 (6 bases). This CDR3 region has 13 residues. The V and J ends lost 5 bases and 5 bases respectively, with 13 bases between them. Germline CDR1 is MGHRA and CDR2 is YSYEKL. This CDR3 is CASSLQGAHEQYF. CDR3 in DNA: TGCGCCAGCAGCTTACAGGGAGCCCACGAGCAGTACTTC.

The chain has TRBV5-6 and TRBJ1-1; 11 nucleotides match TRBD1. V shed 5 bases, J shed 5 bases, and the junction held 8 bases outside the gene matches. Germline loops: CDR1 SGHDT, CDR2 YYEEEE. CDR3 length: 15 residues. CDR3 coding DNA: TGTGCCAGCAGTCTATCCGGGACAGGGGGGACTGAAGCTTTCTTT. It translates to CASSLSGTGGTEAFF.

The chain employs TRBV7-6 and TRBJ2-7, with D unclear. Germline lookup yields CDR1 SGHVS and CDR2 FNYEAQ. CDR3 length equals 14 residues. V lost 1 base, J lost 2 bases, and 9 bases lay in between. In DNA, the CDR3 is TGTGCCAGCAGCTTAGGACGGACCGCCTACGAGCAGTACTTC. As protein: CASSLGRTAYEQYF. Together with reference TRBV7-6 and TRBJ2-7, the CDR3 gives the full variable domain: GAGVSQSPRYKVTKRGQDVALRCDPISGHVSLYWYRQALGQGPEFLTYFNYEAQQDKSGLPNDRFSAERPEGSISTLTIQRTEQRDSAMYRCASSLGRTAYEQYFGPGTRLTVT.

This clone turned up a few times. This chain joins TRBV5-4 and TRBJ1-1, with D perhaps TRBD1 (6 bases). Germline values: CDR1 SGHNT, CDR2 YYREEE (reference sequence). The CDR3 runs to 11 residues. V gave up 3 bases and J gave up 8 bases, with 8 bases separating them. The CDR3 nucleotides read TGTGCCAGCAGCTCGCAGGGGGAAGCTTTCTTT. Encoded protein: CASSSQGEAFF.

This sequence joins TRBV19 and TRBJ1-2, with a weak D call TRBD1 (5 bases). The CDR3 contains 13 residues. CDR1 LNHDA and CDR2 SQIVND come from the germline V gene (reference sequence). V was clipped by 3 bases and J by 4 bases, with 9 bases between them. This CDR3 reads CASSIDRVYGYTF. DNA of the CDR3: TGTGCCAGTAGTATCGACAGAGTCTATGGCTACACCTTC.

The chain is built from TRBV7-6 and TRBJ1-1; D might be TRBD1 (6 bases). V lost 3 bases to trimming and J lost 1 base, with 12 bases between them. Per the germline V gene, CDR1 is SGHVS and CDR2 is FNYEAQ. This CDR3 has 15 residues. The CDR3 DNA sequence: TGTGCCAGCAGCTTCAGACCGGGACAGAACACTGAAGCTTTCTTT. This translates into CASSFRPGQNTEAFF. Full variable domain (remainder filled in from reference TRBV7-6 and TRBJ1-1): GAGVSQSPRYKVTKRGQDVALRCDPISGHVSLYWYRQALGQGPEFLTYFNYEAQQDKSGLPNDRFSAERPEGSISTLTIQRTEQRDSAMYRCASSFRPGQNTEAFFGQGTRLTVV.